The clone carrying this TCR beta chain turned up a few times. Trimming removed 8 bases from V and 0 bases from J, with 17 bases in between. The CDR3 loop spans 16 amino acids. The germline CDR1 and CDR2 sequences are SGHAT and FQNNGV. The data are from a study of identical twins. Using its own MiXCR run on the 5' RACE reads, TCRdb lists one record per CDR3 protein. The profile shows 250,000 or so distinct CDR3 sequences, about 8% of them singletons. The data also belong to a second study, concerning yellow fever vaccine responses in identical twins.

This TCR was recovered from a woman under 30 in good health. Source material: CD8+ T cells sorted from blood. V and J are TRBV11-2 and TRBJ2-1; D is uncertain. CDR3 amino acids: CASASRTTSSYNEQFF. In DNA, the CDR3 is TGTGCCAGCGCCTCTAGAACCACGAGCTCCTACAATGAGCAGTTCTTC.